There are a few counts of the clone carrying this TCR beta chain. V lost 3 bases, J lost 3 bases, and 11 bases lay in between. The CDR3 is 15 residues long. In germline, CDR1 is MNHEY, CDR2 SMNVEV (reference sequence). The record originates from a study of PD-L1 blockade in urothelial cancer. Across the study: Most patients, twenty-five of 29, were males with bladder-origin cancer. Median T cell yield per blood sample was 110,000 to 150,000 cells.

Time point described: pretreatment peripheral blood. The assay was immunoSEQ multiplex PCR, and TCRdb's table has in-frame clones only and misses some. The table lists 95,000 to 100,000 clones, about nine tenths of them singletons. The sequence was obtained from a man between 60 and 70 years old with urothelial cancer. The chain joins TRBV27 to TRBJ2-2, with D tentatively TRBD1 (6 bases). The material sequenced was PBMCs, taken around atezolizumab (anti-PD-L1) treatment. This CDR3 reads CASSFGQFYTGELFF. CDR3 bases: TGTGCCAGCAGTTTCGGACAGTTCTACACCGGGGAGCTGTTTTTT.